This T cell receptor (beta chain) was retrieved from a study of blood T cell repertoires in COVID-19. Background on the study: From the United States, Italy and Spain came samples of acute and convalescent COVID-19. Sample material is recorded as cDNA or gDNA derived from T cells, B-cell-depleted T cells, or PBMCs.

This clone was observed a few times. Authors' methods: The authors estimated nucleated cell counts from reference gene primer amplification. Clones were read by immunoSEQ multiplex PCR, and TCRdb kept only the in-frame ones, dropping some. V, J and clone size reflect that table, while D and trimming were determined from the DNA. Of 120,000 or so clones listed, about 83% are singletons. The CDR3 has 15 amino acids. V gave up 0 bases and J gave up 4 bases; unmatched junction bases: 3. Germline CDR1 LGHNA, CDR2 YSLEER. The chain combines TRBV4-3 with TRBJ2-3; 8 nucleotides agree with TRBD1. Sequencing was carried out using peripheral blood. The source is an elderly man with active or convalescent COVID-19. The CDR3 region has the DNA TGCGCCAGCAGCCAAGATCGCAGGGGGCCAGATACGCAGTATTTT. Translating it yields CASSQDRRGPDTQYF.